This T cell receptor beta chain was documented in a study of regulatory T cells listed by TCRdb under 2018. Study-wide context: T-cell receptor beta repertoires of sorted regulatory, conventional CD4+ and CD8+ T cells were compared between CD3G-deficient patients and healthy controls. On the study overall, not on this receptor specifically: Conventional CD4+ T cells from CD3G-deficient patients were enriched for hydrophobic residues at CDR3 positions 6 and 7, suggesting more self-reactive specificities. Patient repertoires showed restricted unique TRB V-J pairs and skewed V and J gene usage, most marked in regulatory T cells.

Evidence of autoimmunity was present in all CD3G-deficient patients, and the autoimmunity was more severe in two of the patients. At the time of testing, the patients were between 2 and 39 years old, and their CD4+ and CD8+ T cells had reduced naive proportions and increased memory proportions. CD4+ cells were FACS-sorted into CD25-high CD127-low regulatory T cells and CD25-low CD127-high conventional CD4+ T cells. About 6 individuals with CD3G deficiency were included in the patient group. An international network of physicians across the United States, Europe and Asia provided the patient samples and clinical data. Peripheral blood mononuclear cells were isolated by Ficoll density separation. Concerning this clone: Its recognized antigen is unknown. Nothing much larger sits one base from this clone, and base qualities are not available.

Trimming accounts for 5 bases at V and 9 bases at J, while the number of junction bases matched to no gene is 11. Inclusive of the bounding cysteine and phenylalanine, the CDR3 is 14 residues long. Solely the CDR3 DNA is kept, with 42 bases framed from the first base. The germline V gene specifies MDHEN as CDR1 and SYDVKM as CDR2. In the multiplex PCR, 52 forward TRBV primers and 13 reverse TRBJ primers were used, and assay-based and computational corrections were applied for amplification bias. Within the immunoSEQ assay, multiplex PCR amplified rearranged TRB loci from genomic DNA. TRB amplicons were sequenced on an Illumina HiSeq platform. As for the authors' bioinformatics: Custom algorithms error-filtered the raw sequences and aligned them to reference gene sequences, after which the immunoSEQ online tools were used for analysis. Productive and nonproductive TRB rearrangement frequencies were evaluated among both unique and total sequences. The likelihood of self-reactivity was estimated by examining two features, hydrophobicity and amino acid composition, of TRB CDR3 positions 6 and 7. Group comparisons used t tests, Mann-Whitney tests or two-way ANOVA run in Prism software. As stored in TCRdb, this immuneACCESS dataset retains in-frame rearrangements with V and J assigned. A fraction of the clones does not appear; measured against another copy, unresolved V genes explain less than half of the discrepancy, and the remainder lacks a known reason. For V, J and clone size, that table is used; D and trimming come from the DNA. In this sample the table shows some 29,000 clones, about nine tenths of which occur a single time. Approximately 1.5% of the sample lies in the top ten.

Here the chain combines TRBV28 and TRBJ2-7; TRBD1 aligns with 9 central bases. Sequencing used conventional CD4+ T cells sorted from blood. This receptor was obtained from a person aged 18 to 30 with CD3G deficiency. The nucleotides read TGTGCCAGCAGTCCAGAAGACAGGGGGAGGGTGCAGTACTTC. This translates into CASSPEDRGRVQYF.